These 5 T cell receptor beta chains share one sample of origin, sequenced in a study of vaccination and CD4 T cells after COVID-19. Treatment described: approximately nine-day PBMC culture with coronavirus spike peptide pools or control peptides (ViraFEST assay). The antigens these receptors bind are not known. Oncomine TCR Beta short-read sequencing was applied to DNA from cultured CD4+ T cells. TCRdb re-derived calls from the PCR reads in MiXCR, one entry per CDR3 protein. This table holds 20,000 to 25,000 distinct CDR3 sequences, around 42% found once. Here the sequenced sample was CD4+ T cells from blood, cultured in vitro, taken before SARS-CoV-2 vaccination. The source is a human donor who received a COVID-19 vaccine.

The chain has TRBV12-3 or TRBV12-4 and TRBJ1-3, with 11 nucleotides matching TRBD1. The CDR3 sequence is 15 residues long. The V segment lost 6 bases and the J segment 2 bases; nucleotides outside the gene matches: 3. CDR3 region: CASSMGQGAGNTIYF. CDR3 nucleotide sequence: TGTGCCAGCAGCATGGGACAGGGGGCTGGAAACACCATATATTTT.

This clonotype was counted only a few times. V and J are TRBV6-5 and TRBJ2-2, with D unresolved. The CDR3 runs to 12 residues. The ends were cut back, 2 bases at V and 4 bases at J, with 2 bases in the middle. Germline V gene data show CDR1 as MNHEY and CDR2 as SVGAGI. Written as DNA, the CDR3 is TGTGCCAGCAGTTACACCACCGGGGAGCTGTTTTTT. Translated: CASSYTTGELFF.

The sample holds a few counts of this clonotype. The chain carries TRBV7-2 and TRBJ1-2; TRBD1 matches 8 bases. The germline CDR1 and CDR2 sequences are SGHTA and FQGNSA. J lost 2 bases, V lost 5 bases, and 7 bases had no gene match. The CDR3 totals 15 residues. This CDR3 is CASSPRTGSNYGYTF. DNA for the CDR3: TGTGCCAGCAGCCCACGGACAGGGTCGAACTATGGCTACACCTTC.

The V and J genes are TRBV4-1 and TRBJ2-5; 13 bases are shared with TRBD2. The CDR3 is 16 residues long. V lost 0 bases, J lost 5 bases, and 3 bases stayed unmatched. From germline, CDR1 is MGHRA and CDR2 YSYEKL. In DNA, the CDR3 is TGCGCCAGCAGCCAAGAACTAGCGGGGGGGCCGGAGACCCAGTACTTC. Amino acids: CASSQELAGGPETQYF.

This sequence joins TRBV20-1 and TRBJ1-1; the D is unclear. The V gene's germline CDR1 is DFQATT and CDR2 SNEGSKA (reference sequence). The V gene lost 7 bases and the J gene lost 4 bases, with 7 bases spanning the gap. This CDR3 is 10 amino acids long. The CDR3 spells CSVRGTEAFF. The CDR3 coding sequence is TGCAGTGTACGCGGCACTGAAGCTTTCTTT.